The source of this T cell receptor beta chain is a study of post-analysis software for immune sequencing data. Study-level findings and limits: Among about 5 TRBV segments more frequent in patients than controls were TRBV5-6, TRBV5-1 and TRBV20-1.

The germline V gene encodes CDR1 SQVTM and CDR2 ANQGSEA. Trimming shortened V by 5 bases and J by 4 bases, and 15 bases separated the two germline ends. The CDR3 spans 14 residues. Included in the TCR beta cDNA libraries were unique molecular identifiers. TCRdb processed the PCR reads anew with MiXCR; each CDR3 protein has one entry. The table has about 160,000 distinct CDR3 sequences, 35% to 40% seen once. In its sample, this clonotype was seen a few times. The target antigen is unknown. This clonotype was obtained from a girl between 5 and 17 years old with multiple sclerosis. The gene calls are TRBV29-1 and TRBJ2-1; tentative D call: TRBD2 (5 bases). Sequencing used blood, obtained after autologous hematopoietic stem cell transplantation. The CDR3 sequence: CSVPTVSDYNEQFF. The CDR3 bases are TGCAGCGTTCCCACAGTTAGCGATTACAATGAGCAGTTCTTC.